This TCR delta chain was documented in a study of γδ T cells in repeated Plasmodium falciparum infection. Study background: Some Malian samples span acute malaria episodes; others come from no-transmission periods.

Sequencing covered both gamma and delta TCR chains per sample. TCRdb applied CATT to the multiplex PCR reads for clone calling. Of some 50,000 delta-chain clones in the sample, around 1.6% were seen once. In germline, CDR1 is TVYSNPD, CDR2 GDNSRS (reference sequence). Trimming removed 1 base from V and 2 bases from J; junction bases left unmatched: 30. The CDR3 extends over 22 amino acids. This clone has a handful of counts. Vgamma9/Vdelta2+ and Vdelta2-negative gammadelta T cells were flow-sorted from PBMC for bulk sequencing. The sequence was collected from a pool of human donors (malaria-infected and uninfected, not separated). The chain recombines TRDV3 with TRDJ1; 8 bases are a match to TRDD3. The J gene is not listed in TCRdb, so it was assigned here from a DNA match to germline. The specimen sequenced was gamma-delta T cells from blood. The CDR3 nucleotides are TGTGCCTTTAAACCTCCAAACTTCCTCGTGCTTCGTACTGGGGGTTTGACCGATAAACTCATCTTT. Translation gives CAFKPPNFLVLRTGGLTDKLIF.